The subject of this entry is one TCR beta chain. The antigen remains unidentified. Expressed TCRB transcripts were sequenced because the isolated RNA had all been reverse transcribed beforehand. An average of around 3.9 million reads was obtained for naive, central memory and regulatory T cell samples. TCRdb's table, derived via immunoSEQ multiplex PCR, lists solely in-frame clones and lacks some. The data show around 310,000 clones, 9.5% to 11% seen once. There are 16 residues in the CDR3. Trimming took 0 bases from V and 3 from J; bases not matched to a gene: 4. In germline, CDR1 is LGHNA, CDR2 YNFKEQ. The data stem from a study of beta chain features in type 1 diabetes. Regarding the study as a whole: Type 1 diabetes patients showed fewer insertions and more deletions at VDJ junctions. Naive, central memory and regulatory TCRB repertoires appeared more similar among patients than healthy donors.

The sequence came from a woman aged 25 to 45 in good health. The chain employs TRBV4-2 and TRBJ2-1; 8 bases are a match to TRBD2. Sample: naive CD4+ T cells from blood. The CDR3 loop is CASSQERTSRYNEQFF. In DNA form, the CDR3 reads TGTGCCAGCAGCCAAGAAAGGACTAGCCGCTACAATGAGCAGTTCTTC.